This T cell receptor (beta chain) came from a study of CD8+ T cells in alopecia areata (dated by TCRdb to 2016 to 2019). Turning to the overall study: The treated patients, all with moderate-to-severe alopecia areata, were enrolled in an open-label pilot trial of oral tofacitinib given at 5 to 10 mg twice daily. Patients stayed on tofacitinib for 6 to 18 months and then had 6 months of follow-up off drug so that delayed response and recurrence could be assessed. The SALT score, which quantifies the percentage of affected scalp surface area, was used to measure disease severity in treated patients. In both human patients and the C3H/HeJ mouse model, the study applied high-throughput TCRbeta sequencing to look at T cell clonal expansion in alopecia areata. In humans, TCRbeta sequencing was performed on scalp tissue and on sorted CD4+ and CD8+ peripheral blood T cells from healthy controls and from patients with patchy or totalis/universalis alopecia areata. Patients on tofacitinib were biopsied at baseline and after 4 and 24 weeks of treatment, and several of the patients also had a later scalp biopsy. Scalp clonality was compared across normal scalp (n=4), patchy alopecia areata scalp (n=8), and alopecia totalis/universalis scalp (n=8). The RNA source kit depended on sample type: the PAXgene miRNA kit for fixed scalp, the miRNeasy kit for PBMCs, and the RNeasy kit for mouse skin. Amplification of TCRbeta CDR3 regions was done by immunoSEQ multiplex PCR using 35 Vbeta forward primers and 13 Jbeta reverse primers. The paper as a whole reports these results and caveats: Higher clonality and more expanded CD8+ clones were observed in lesional scalp than in normal scalp, particularly in alopecia totalis/universalis, a finding suggestive of antigenic drive. Because the treated cohort was small and had just a single nonresponder, larger studies are needed to establish links between baseline CD8+ expansion and response. TCR sequences shared between patients were less clear than in mice, possibly partly because of HLA diversity in the patient population. Scalp TCR repertoire analysis is complicated because resident alphabeta T cells in normal human skin are also sequenced, whereas mouse skin is dominated by gammadelta T cells. During tofacitinib treatment, many expanded lesional clones remained in scalp and blood, and this persistence may partly explain relapse after treatment is stopped. Tofacitinib significantly lowered scalp clonality and the number of expanded CD8+ clones among the top 100 scalp clones.

Library creation used the immunoSEQ multiplex PCR assay. To provide template for TCR sequencing, every sample had RNA extracted and reverse transcribed into cDNA. SuperScript III was used to make first-strand cDNA, primed with a 2:1 mix of oligo-dT and random hexamers. A synthetic immune receptor repertoire was used to assess amplification bias, and residual bias was removed computationally. The authors' pipeline ran thus. Raw reads were preprocessed to remove errors, and CDR3 was defined according to IMGT conventions as the region from the conserved cysteine to phenylalanine. Clonality was calculated as 1 minus Shannon entropy normalized by log2 of the number of productive unique TCRs. Whether each scalp clone was CD4 or CD8 was inferred by checking scalp TCRbeta sequences against the CD4 and CD8 repertoires from sorted blood. Imported from immuneACCESS, the table was reduced by TCRdb to in-frame sequences with V and J called. These copies leave out some clones; in studies compared against another copy, an unresolved V gene accounts for under half, and the cause of the remainder is not known. The V and J calls and clone size come from that table; D and trimming were worked out from the DNA. Here the sample has about 200,000 clones; about 62% occur a single time. The biggest ten clones account for 5.5% to 6% of the sample.

Including cysteine and phenylalanine, the CDR3 has 11 amino acids. Only the CDR3 DNA stays, 33 bases, in frame from base 1. V and J lose 3 bases and 4 bases, and a span of 3 bases separates them. The germline V gene yields ENHRY for CDR1 and SYGVKD for CDR2. In the paper's terms, the time point label means: 24 weeks on oral tofacitinib. Reading the label with the study, this specimen's treatment or condition is: oral pan-JAK inhibitor, 5-10 mg twice daily. Lesional scalp punch biopsies and peripheral blood were obtained from alopecia areata patients. After PBMCs were isolated by density centrifugation and stained for CD3, CD4 and CD8, a FACSAria was used to sort CD4+ and CD8+ T cells. A word on this clone: Its antigen is still unknown. Base quality data are lacking; no much larger clone is found one base away. At the DNA level, this CDR3 is encoded by other sequences in the same sample as well.

The chain uses TRBV10-3 and TRBJ2-5; the D gene is unclear. This clonotype was obtained from a human donor with alopecia areata. The sequenced sample was CD4+ T cells sorted from blood, obtained at week 24, from a patient treated with tofacitinib. The encoded CDR3 is CAISDGETQYF. The DNA sequence reads TGTGCCATCAGTGACGGAGAGACCCAGTACTTC.